This T cell receptor beta chain stems from a study of CD8 T cells in ankylosing spondylitis. A quantitative 5'-RACE method, one with molecular barcodes, was used to make TCR beta libraries. Via MiXCR, TCRdb re-called the 5' RACE reads, giving one row per CDR3 protein. Of under 450,000 distinct CDR3 sequences listed, over 15% were seen once; the top ten hold approximately 1%. CDR1 is SGHRS and CDR2 is YFSETQ in the germline V gene. This CDR3 comprises 12 residues. V lost 0 bases, J lost 8 bases, and 7 bases lay in between. This clonotype was seen ten or more times. Its antigen is as yet unknown. General observations from the study: Clones linked to disease, bearing a CD8+ phenotype, were relatively rare in peripheral blood. Blood of patients with ankylosing spondylitis appeared to be characterized by a TCR beta motif of eight highly homologous variants.

The specimen sequenced was blood, either unsorted or a sorted T cell fraction (not recorded which). The source is a male donor with ankylosing spondylitis. The rearrangement uses TRBV5-1 and TRBJ2-3; D gene uncertain. The CDR3 loop is CASSLGVGTQYF. The CDR3 coding sequence is TGCGCCAGCAGCTTGGGCGTCGGTACGCAGTATTTT.